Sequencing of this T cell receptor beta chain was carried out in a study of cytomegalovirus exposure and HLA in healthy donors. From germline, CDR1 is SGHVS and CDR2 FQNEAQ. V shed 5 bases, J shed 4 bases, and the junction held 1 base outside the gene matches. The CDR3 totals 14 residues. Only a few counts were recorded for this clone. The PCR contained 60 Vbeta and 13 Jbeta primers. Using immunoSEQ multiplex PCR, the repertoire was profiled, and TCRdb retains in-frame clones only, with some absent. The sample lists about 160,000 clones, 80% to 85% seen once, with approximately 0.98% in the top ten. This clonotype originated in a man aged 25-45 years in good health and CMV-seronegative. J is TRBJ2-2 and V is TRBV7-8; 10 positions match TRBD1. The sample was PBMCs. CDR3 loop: CASSRDRGTGELFF. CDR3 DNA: TGTGCCAGCAGCCGGGACAGGGGCACCGGGGAGCTGTTTTTT.